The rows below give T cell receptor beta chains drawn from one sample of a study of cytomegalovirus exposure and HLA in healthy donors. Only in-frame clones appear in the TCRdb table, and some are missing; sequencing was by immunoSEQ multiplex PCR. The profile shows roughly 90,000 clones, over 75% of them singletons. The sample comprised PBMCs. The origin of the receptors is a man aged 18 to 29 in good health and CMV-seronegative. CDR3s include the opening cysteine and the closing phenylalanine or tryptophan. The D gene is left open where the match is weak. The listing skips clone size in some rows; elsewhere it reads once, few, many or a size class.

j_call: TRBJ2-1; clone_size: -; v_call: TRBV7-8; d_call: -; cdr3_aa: CASSLTSAGHSYNEQFF; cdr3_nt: TGTGCCAGCAGCTTAACGAGCGCGGGCCACTCCTACAATGAGCAGTTCTTC
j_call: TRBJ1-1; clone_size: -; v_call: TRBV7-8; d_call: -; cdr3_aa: CASSLVSGKAFF; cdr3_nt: TGTGCCAGCAGCTTAGTTTCCGGGAAAGCTTTCTTT
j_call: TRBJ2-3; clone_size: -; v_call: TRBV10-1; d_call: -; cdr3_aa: CASSERAGFTDTQYF; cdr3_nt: TGCGCCAGCAGCGAGAGGGCAGGGTTCACAGATACGCAGTATTTT
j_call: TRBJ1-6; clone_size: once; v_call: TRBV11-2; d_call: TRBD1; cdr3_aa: CASSLSQGANSPLHF; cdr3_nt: TGTGCCAGCAGCTTATCCCAGGGGGCGAATTCACCCCTCCACTTT
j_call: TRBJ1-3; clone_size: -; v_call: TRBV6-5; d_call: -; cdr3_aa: CASSCSSGRSGNTIYF; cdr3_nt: TGTGCCAGCAGTTGCTCGTCGGGGAGATCTGGAAACACCATATATTTT
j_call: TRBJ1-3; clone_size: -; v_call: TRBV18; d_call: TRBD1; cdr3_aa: CASSPLQGAGNTIYF; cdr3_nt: TGTGCCAGCTCACCCCTCCAGGGGGCTGGAAACACCATATATTTT
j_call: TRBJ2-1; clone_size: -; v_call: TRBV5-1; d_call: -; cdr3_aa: CASSAYTGRTYNEQFF; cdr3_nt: TGCGCCAGCAGCGCCTACACAGGACGGACCTACAATGAGCAGTTCTTC
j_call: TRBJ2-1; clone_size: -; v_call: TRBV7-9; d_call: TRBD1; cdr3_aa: CASSQGQNEQFF; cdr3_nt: TGTGCCAGCAGCCAGGGACAGAATGAGCAGTTCTTC
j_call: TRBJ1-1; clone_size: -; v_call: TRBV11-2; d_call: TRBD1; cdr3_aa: CASSSQGQVNTEAFF; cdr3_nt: TGTGCCAGCAGCTCCCAGGGACAGGTGAACACTGAAGCTTTCTTT
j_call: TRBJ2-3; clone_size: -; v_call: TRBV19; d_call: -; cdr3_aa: CASGLGGQYF; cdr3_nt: TGTGCCAGTGGTCTCGGAGGTCAGTATTTT
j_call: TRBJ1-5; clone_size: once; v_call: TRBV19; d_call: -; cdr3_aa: CASRVIGGHQPQHF; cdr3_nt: TGTGCCAGTAGGGTTATCGGGGGGCATCAGCCCCAGCATTTT
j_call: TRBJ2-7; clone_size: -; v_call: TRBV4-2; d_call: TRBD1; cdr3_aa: CASSQDSGQGVYEQYF; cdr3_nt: TGTGCCAGCAGCCAAGATTCAGGACAGGGGGTATACGAGCAGTACTTC
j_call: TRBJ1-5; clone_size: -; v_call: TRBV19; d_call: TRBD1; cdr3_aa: CATGQGRGQPQHF; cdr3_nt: TGTGCCACCGGACAGGGGAGGGGACAGCCCCAGCATTTT
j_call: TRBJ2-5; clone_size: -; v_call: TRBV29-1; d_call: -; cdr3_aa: CSVGQSQETQYF; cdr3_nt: TGCAGCGTTGGGCAGTCCCAAGAGACCCAGTACTTC
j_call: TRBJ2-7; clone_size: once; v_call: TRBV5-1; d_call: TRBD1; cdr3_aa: CASSLGSTGGHEQYF; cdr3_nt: TGCGCCAGCAGCTTGGGGTCTACAGGGGGCCACGAGCAGTACTTC
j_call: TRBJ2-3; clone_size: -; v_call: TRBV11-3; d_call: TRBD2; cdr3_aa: CASSLEGLETDTQYF; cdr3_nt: TGTGCCAGCAGCTTAGAAGGACTAGAAACAGATACGCAGTATTTT
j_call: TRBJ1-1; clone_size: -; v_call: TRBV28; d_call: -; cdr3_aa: CASKTVPGAEAFF; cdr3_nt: TGTGCCAGTAAGACAGTGCCGGGGGCTGAAGCTTTCTTT
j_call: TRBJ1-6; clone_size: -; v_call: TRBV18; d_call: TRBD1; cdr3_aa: CASSQTGVDDSPLHF; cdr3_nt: TGTGCCAGCTCCCAAACAGGGGTTGACGATTCACCCCTCCACTTT
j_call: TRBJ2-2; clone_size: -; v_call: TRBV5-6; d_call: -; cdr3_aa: CASSSRVKTNTGELFF; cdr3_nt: TGTGCCAGCAGCTCCAGGGTTAAGACGAACACCGGGGAGCTGTTTTTT
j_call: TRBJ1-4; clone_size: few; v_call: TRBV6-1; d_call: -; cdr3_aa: CASGREKLFF; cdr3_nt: TGTGCCAGCGGTCGGGAAAAACTGTTTTTT
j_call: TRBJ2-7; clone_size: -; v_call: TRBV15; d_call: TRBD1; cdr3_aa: CATSRDRSYEQYF; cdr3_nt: TGTGCCACCAGCCGGGACAGAAGCTACGAGCAGTACTTC
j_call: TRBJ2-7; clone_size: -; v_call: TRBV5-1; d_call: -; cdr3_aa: CASSYGQEQYF; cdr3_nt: TGCGCCAGCAGCTACGGACAGGAGCAGTACTTC
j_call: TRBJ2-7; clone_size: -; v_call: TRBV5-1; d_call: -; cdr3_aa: CASSWGDRTRSYEQYF; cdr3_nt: TGCGCCAGCAGCTGGGGGGACCGTACTCGATCCTACGAGCAGTACTTC
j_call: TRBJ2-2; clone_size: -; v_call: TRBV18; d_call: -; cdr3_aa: CASSPSSGELFF; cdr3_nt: TGTGCCAGCTCACCATCTTCCGGGGAGCTGTTTTTT
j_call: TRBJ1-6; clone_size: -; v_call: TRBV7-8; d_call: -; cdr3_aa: CASSLMGGVINSPLHF; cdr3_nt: TGTGCCAGCAGCTTAATGGGAGGGGTCATCAATTCACCCCTCCACTTT
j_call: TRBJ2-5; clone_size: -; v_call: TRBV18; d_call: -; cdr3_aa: CASSPGAQETQYF; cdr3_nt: TGTGCCAGCTCACCAGGGGCCCAAGAGACCCAGTACTTC
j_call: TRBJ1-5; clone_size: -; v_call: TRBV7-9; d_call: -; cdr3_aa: CASRQGTQGNQPQHF; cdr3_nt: TGTGCCAGCAGACAGGGAACTCAGGGCAATCAGCCCCAGCATTTT
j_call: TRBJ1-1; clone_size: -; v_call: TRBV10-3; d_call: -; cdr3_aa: CAVQSGAHTEAFF; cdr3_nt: TGTGCCGTCCAATCAGGGGCCCACACTGAAGCTTTCTTT
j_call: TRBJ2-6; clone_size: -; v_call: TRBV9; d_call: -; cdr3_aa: CASSVVQAGANVLTF; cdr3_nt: TGTGCCAGCAGCGTAGTCCAGGCCGGGGCCAACGTCCTGACTTTC
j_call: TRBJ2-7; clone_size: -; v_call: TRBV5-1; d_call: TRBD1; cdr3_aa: CASSRGTGLEEQYF; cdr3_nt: TGCGCCAGCAGCCGTGGGACAGGGTTGGAGGAGCAGTACTTC
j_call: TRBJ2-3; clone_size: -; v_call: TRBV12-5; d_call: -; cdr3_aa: CASGPGTYGAADTQYF; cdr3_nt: TGTGCTAGTGGCCCCGGGACATATGGGGCCGCAGATACGCAGTATTTT
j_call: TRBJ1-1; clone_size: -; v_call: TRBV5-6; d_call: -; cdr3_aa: CASSLGRRENTEAFF; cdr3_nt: TGTGCCAGCAGCTTGGGTCGCAGGGAGAACACTGAAGCTTTCTTT
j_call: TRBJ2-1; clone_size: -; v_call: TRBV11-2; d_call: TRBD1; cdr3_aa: CASSFTGQGGNEQFF; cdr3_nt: TGTGCCAGCAGCTTTACGGGACAGGGCGGAAATGAGCAGTTCTTC
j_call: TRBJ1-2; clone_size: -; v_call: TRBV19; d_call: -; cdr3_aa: CASMGPGRGLGYTF; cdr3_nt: TGTGCCAGTATGGGTCCTGGTAGGGGTCTAGGCTACACCTTC
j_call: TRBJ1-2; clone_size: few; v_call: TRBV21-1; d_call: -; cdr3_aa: CASSKVRTAEFLCYTF; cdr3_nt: -
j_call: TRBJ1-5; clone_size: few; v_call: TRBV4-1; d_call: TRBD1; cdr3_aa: CASSQLPGQGVTSNQPQHF; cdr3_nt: TGCGCCAGCAGCCAGTTGCCGGGACAGGGGGTAACTAGCAATCAGCCCCAGCATTTT
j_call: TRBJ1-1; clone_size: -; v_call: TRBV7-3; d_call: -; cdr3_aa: CASSLRGADTEAFF; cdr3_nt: TGTGCCAGCAGCTTACGGGGGGCGGACACTGAAGCTTTCTTT
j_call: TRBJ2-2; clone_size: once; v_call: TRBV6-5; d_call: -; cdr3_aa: CASSYRRGNTGELFF; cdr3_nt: TGTGCCAGCAGTTACAGGAGGGGTAACACCGGGGAGCTGTTTTTT
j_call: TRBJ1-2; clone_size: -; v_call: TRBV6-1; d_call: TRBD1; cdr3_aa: CASRALDRDYGYTF; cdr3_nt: TGTGCCAGCAGGGCGTTGGACAGGGACTATGGCTACACCTTC
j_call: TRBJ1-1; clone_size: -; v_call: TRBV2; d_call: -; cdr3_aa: CASSDPQTEAFF; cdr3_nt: TGTGCCAGCAGTGACCCCCAGACTGAAGCTTTCTTT
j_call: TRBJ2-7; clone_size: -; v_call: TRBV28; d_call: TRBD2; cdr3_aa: CASSLLGGSYEQYF; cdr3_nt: TGTGCCAGCAGTTTATTGGGGGGGTCCTACGAGCAGTACTTC
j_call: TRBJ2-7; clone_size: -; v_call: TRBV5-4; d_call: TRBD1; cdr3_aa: CASSARQGNYEQYF; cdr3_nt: TGTGCCAGCAGCGCACGACAGGGAAACTACGAGCAGTACTTC
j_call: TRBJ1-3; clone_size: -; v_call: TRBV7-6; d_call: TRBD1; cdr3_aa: CASSPRLDRAGERNTIYF; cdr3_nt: TGTGCCAGCAGCCCCCGCTTGGACAGGGCGGGTGAAAGAAACACCATATATTTT
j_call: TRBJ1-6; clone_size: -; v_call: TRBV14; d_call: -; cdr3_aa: CASSSQAPARSPLHF; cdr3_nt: TGTGCCAGCAGCTCGCAAGCACCCGCCAGGTCACCCCTCCACTTT
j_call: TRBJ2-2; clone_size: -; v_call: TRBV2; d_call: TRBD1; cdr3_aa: CASSGDRGQTGELFF; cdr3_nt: TGTGCCAGCAGTGGCGACAGGGGGCAAACCGGGGAGCTGTTTTTT
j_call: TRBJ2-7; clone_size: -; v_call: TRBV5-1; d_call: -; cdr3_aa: CASSPGRDGGREQYF; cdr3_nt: TGCGCCAGCAGTCCAGGACGGGATGGAGGGAGAGAGCAGTACTTC
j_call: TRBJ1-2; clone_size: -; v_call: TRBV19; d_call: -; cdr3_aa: CASIQGRGGVNYGYTF; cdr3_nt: TGTGCCAGTATCCAGGGGCGCGGCGGAGTAAACTATGGCTACACCTTC